This T cell receptor (beta chain) was recovered during a study of T cells after yellow fever vaccination. As regards this clonotype: Its antigen remains unidentified.

The authors made TCR cDNA by 5'RACE template switching, adding a universal primer site and UMIs. MiXCR, run by TCRdb on the 5' RACE reads, gives a single entry per CDR3 protein. The data contain about 400,000 distinct CDR3 sequences, around 6.4% of them singletons. Germline CDR1 is DFQATT and CDR2 is SNEGSKA (reference sequence). CDR3 length: 16 residues. Trimming at V came to 4 bases and at J to 5 bases, leaving 12 bases not matched to a gene. Notes on the study in general: Most clones from primary vaccination resurfaced after the booster (under 97% CD4, around 90% CD8). Repertoires obtained by FACS sorting could include abundant clonotypes that entered as contaminants from the bulk population.

The V and J genes are TRBV20-1 and TRBJ2-2, with 8 nucleotides matching TRBD2. This sequence originates from a man aged 25-45 years who received the YFV17D yellow fever vaccine. The sample here was PBMCs, taken 5 days after the yellow fever booster vaccination. CDR3 amino acids: CSAIQGSGIITGELFF. CDR3 DNA sequence: TGCAGTGCTATTCAGGGTAGCGGGATAATTACCGGGGAGCTGTTTTTT.